This T cell receptor (beta chain) was recorded in a study of T cells in Graves' hyperthyroidism and ophthalmopathy. Study-level background: Pretreatment peripheral blood was obtained at initial diagnosis.

The CDR3 is made up of 14 amino acids. Trimming stripped 5 bases from V and 4 bases from J, with 14 bases between. Germline loops: CDR1 LGHDT, CDR2 YNNKEL (reference sequence). Study-level points and caveats: Most clonotypes expanded in the thyroid (above 0.001) were also present in blood.

In patients aged 18 to 65, hyperthyroidism was newly diagnosed, with duration under 2 months. Template material for amplifying TCR beta CDR3 regions consisted of RNA transcripts. Researchers ran a first-round RT-PCR on the TCR CDR3 using the HTBI primer set. TCRdb analysed the multiplex PCR reads with MiXCR anew, one entry per CDR3 protein. The data contain fewer than 800,000 distinct CDR3 sequences, about 15% of them seen just once; the ten biggest clones take up around 7.7%. Many counts were recorded for this clonotype. Its target is unknown. The receptor comes from a man younger than 35 with Graves' hyperthyroidism. The V call is TRBV3-1, the J call TRBJ1-2, with a possible D match to TRBD1 (5 bases). Material for sequencing was blood. In DNA, the CDR3 is TGTGCCAGCAGCTCGACGCAACAGGTCTATGGCTACACCTTC. It is translated as CASSSTQQVYGYTF.